Presented here are 10 T cell receptor beta chains from one specimen sequenced in a study of T-cell reconstitution after alpha-beta-depleted transplantation in children. Researchers prepared the TCRbeta library using unique molecular identifiers, the study reports. TCRdb reprocessed the PCR reads with MiXCR, giving one entry per CDR3 protein. Among a few hundred thousand distinct CDR3 sequences, roughly 20% were seen once, and the ten largest hold approximately 3.8%. Sequenced here: PBMCs from the stem cell graft donor, sampled from the stem cell graft. The source of these receptors is a human donor who donated a stem cell graft to a child with acute myeloid leukemia.

This clonotype was detected a few times. The chain employs TRBV12-3 or TRBV12-4 and TRBJ2-1, with D perhaps TRBD1 (7 bases). Trimming took off 5 bases at V and 9 bases at J, with 14 bases between the two ends. The CDR3 has 13 amino acids. CDR3 nucleotides: TGTGCCAGCAGTCCACAGGGGAGGAGTGAGCAGTTCTTC. Protein sequence: CASSPQGRSEQFF.

DNA of the CDR3: TGCGCCAGCAGTGATGCCTCTCAGGGATCCTACGAGCAGTACTTC. This gives the protein CASSDASQGSYEQYF. This chain uses TRBV10-1 with TRBJ2-7, with D perhaps matching TRBD1 (5 bases). The CDR3 runs 15 residues. Between the trimmed V and J ends, which lost 3 bases and 1 base, there was a span of 13 bases. Germline V lookup: CDR1 WNHNN, CDR2 SYGVQD (reference sequence).

This clonotype was detected only a few times. The V and J genes are TRBV7-3 and TRBJ2-7; the D gene could be TRBD1 or TRBD2 (6 bases each). Trimming left V 5 bases short and J 3 bases short, with 17 bases between. Germline values: CDR1 SGHTA, CDR2 FQGTGA. The CDR3 extends over 15 amino acids. CDR3 sequence: CASSPGVGLFYEQYF. DNA for the CDR3: TGTGCCAGCAGCCCAGGGGTGGGACTGTTCTACGAGCAGTACTTC.

CDR3 coding DNA: TGCGCCAGCAGCCAAGAGCCAGGGTCCACCGGGGAGCTGTTTTTT. Amino acids: CASSQEPGSTGELFF. V usage is TRBV4-3 and J usage is TRBJ2-2, with D possibly being TRBD1 (5 bases). Germline V gene lookup returns CDR1 LGHNA and CDR2 YSLEER. CDR3 length: 15 amino acids. Trimming removed 0 bases from V and 4 bases from J, with 9 bases in between.

This clonotype was counted at least ten times. The rearrangement links TRBV7-8 to TRBJ2-2, with 11 nucleotides matching TRBD1. Germline V gives CDR1 SGHVS, CDR2 FQNEAQ. V shed 3 bases and J 7 bases; nucleotides not matched to a gene: 4. The CDR3 covers 15 residues. Here the CDR3 reads CASSLGTGGRGELFF. CDR3 nucleotides: TGTGCCAGCAGCTTGGGGACAGGGGGTCGCGGGGAGCTGTTTTTT.

The chain links TRBV9 to TRBJ1-2; 9 bases line up with TRBD1. V shed 4 bases and J 6 bases; nucleotides not matched to a gene: 13. CDR3 length: 16 residues. Germline V gives CDR1 SGDLS, CDR2 YYNGEE. CDR3 bases: TGTGCCAGCAGCTCATCCGCCGGGACAGGGTACGATGGCTACACCTTC. Protein product: CASSSSAGTGYDGYTF. Based on the CDR3 plus reference TRBV9 and TRBJ1-2, the full variable domain is DSGVTQTPKHLITATGQRVTLRCSPRSGDLSVYWYQQSLDQGLQFLIQYYNGEERAKGNILERFSAQQFPDLHSELNLSSLELGDSALYFCASSSSAGTGYDGYTFGSGTRLTVV.

This clonotype was counted a few times. V usage is TRBV7-9 and J usage is TRBJ1-4; no clear D gene. CDR1 and CDR2 (germline): SEHNR, FQNEAQ (reference sequence). V lost 3 bases, J lost 5 bases, and 10 bases lay in between. The CDR3 covers 14 residues. CDR3 amino acids: CASSFGSNNEKLFF. The CDR3 DNA sequence: TGTGCCAGCAGCTTCGGGTCGAACAATGAAAAACTGTTTTTT.

This clonotype was seen repeatedly, ten times or more. V usage is TRBV6-1 and J usage is TRBJ2-7, with 8 positions matching TRBD1. The CDR3 is 14 residues long. Per the germline V gene, CDR1 is MNHNS and CDR2 is SASEGT. The V gene end was trimmed by 3 bases and the J gene end by 8 bases; junction bases not matched to a gene: 9. The CDR3 here is CASSEGTGATKQYF. Written as DNA, the CDR3 is TGTGCCAGCAGTGAGGGGACAGGAGCTACGAAGCAGTACTTC.

This clonotype was counted a few times. This sequence joins TRBV29-1 and TRBJ2-7; D ambiguous. The CDR3 has 13 amino acids. Germline CDR1 and CDR2: SQVTM and ANQGSEA. V was trimmed by 4 bases and J by 0 bases, leaving 10 bases between them. CDR3 DNA: TGCAGCGTTGCAGAAGATAGCTCCTACGAGCAGTACTTC. This codes for CSVAEDSSYEQYF.

V gene TRBV4-3 combines with J gene TRBJ1-5, with D possibly being TRBD1 (6 bases). Germline V gene sequence: CDR1 LGHNA, CDR2 YSLEER. The CDR3 has 15 residues. Trimming left V 0 bases short and J 5 bases short, with 11 bases between. The CDR3 DNA follows: TGCGCCAGCAGCCAAGAAGGGACAAGAGATCAGCCCCAGCATTTT. Translated: CASSQEGTRDQPQHF.